Below, 10 T cell receptor beta chains from the same sample are listed, as sequenced in a study of T cells in Graves' hyperthyroidism and ophthalmopathy. The source material, RNA transcripts, was used to amplify TCR beta CDR3 regions. HTBI primers were employed in a first-round RT-PCR of the TCR CDR3. TCRdb fed the multiplex PCR reads into MiXCR, producing one record per CDR3 protein. The sample has around 290,000 distinct CDR3 sequences, approximately 15% seen once. Sequencing was performed on blood. The receptors were gathered from a woman aged 60 to 75 with Graves' ophthalmopathy.

This clonotype was recorded many times. The rearrangement joins TRBV30 to TRBJ2-4, with D possibly being TRBD1 (6 bases). Germline CDR1 and CDR2: GTSNPN and SVGIG (reference sequence). The CDR3 is made up of 13 amino acids. V lost 0 bases, J lost 10 bases, and 13 bases lay in between. The CDR3 DNA sequence: TGTGCCTGGAGTGTGGGATACAGGGCAATTCAGTACTTC. Its protein is CAWSVGYRAIQYF. Full variable domain (missing parts from reference TRBV30 and TRBJ2-4): SQTIHQWPATLVQPVGSPLSLECTVEGTSNPNLYWYRQAAGRGLQLLFYSVGIGQISSEVPQNLSASRPQDRQFILSSKKLLLSDSGFYLCAWSVGYRAIQYFGAGTRLSVL.

The CDR3: CASGQGVHGYTF. The DNA of the CDR3 is TGTGCCAGCGGACAGGGGGTTCATGGCTACACCTTC. The J gene is TRBJ1-2, the V gene TRBV28, with 10 bases identical to TRBD1. Germline V lookup: CDR1 MDHEN, CDR2 SYDVKM. Trimming removed 8 bases from V and 6 bases from J; junction bases left unmatched: 3. The CDR3 is 12 amino acids.

This clonotype was observed many times. The rearrangement links TRBV28 to TRBJ1-1; D is possibly TRBD1 (6 bases). With 8 bases removed from V and 4 bases from J, the gap between germline ends came to 20 bases. The CDR3 is 15 amino acids. Germline CDR1 reads MDHEN; CDR2 reads SYDVKM. For the CDR3, the DNA is TGTGCCAGCCAGGGGAGAGCCGATCCGCGCACTGAAGCTTTCTTT. It yields the protein CASQGRADPRTEAFF.

This clonotype was seen only once. Sequence at one end of the junction differs from germline and may be a read error. This chain joins TRBV5-5 and TRBJ2-7; the D gene is possibly TRBD2 (6 bases). CDR1 is SGHKS, CDR2 YYEKEE, per germline (reference sequence). The CDR3 length is 15 residues. The CDR3 here is CASSLAGGISYEQYF. CDR3 nucleotide sequence: TGCGCCAGCAGCTTGGCCGGCGGGATCTCCTACGAGCAGTACTTC.

This clonotype has only a few counts. The V gene is TRBV3-1, the J gene TRBJ1-5, with TRBD1 matching over 9 bases. V shed 5 bases, J shed 4 bases, and the junction held 9 bases outside the gene matches. This CDR3 spans 16 amino acids. Germline V gene lookup returns CDR1 LGHDT and CDR2 YNNKEL (reference sequence). The CDR3 here is CASSVTGGKGNQPQHF. Here the CDR3 DNA reads TGTGCCAGCAGCGTCACAGGGGGCAAAGGGAATCAGCCCCAGCATTTT.

This clonotype has at least ten counts. V usage is TRBV18 and J usage is TRBJ2-1; maybe TRBD1 (5 bases). The CDR3 contains 15 residues. Deletions cut 3 bases from V and 2 bases from J, with 11 bases between. Germline loops: CDR1 KGHSH, CDR2 LQKENI. CDR3 loop: CASSPGRGTYNEQFF. The CDR3 DNA reads TGTGCCAGCTCACCTGGAAGGGGAACCTACAATGAGCAGTTCTTC.

The sample holds many counts of this clonotype. The gene calls are TRBV19 and TRBJ1-5; unclear D gene. This CDR3 is 14 amino acids long. Trimming took off 3 bases at V and 1 base at J, with 7 bases between the two ends. Germline loops: CDR1 LNHDA, CDR2 SQIVND (reference sequence). The CDR3: CASSIFGSNQPQHF. In nucleotides, the CDR3 is TGTGCCAGTAGTATCTTCGGCAGCAATCAGCCCCAGCATTTT.

This clonotype was observed at least ten times. The chain combines TRBV28 with TRBJ2-1; 9 positions agree with TRBD2. Germline V gene data show CDR1 as MDHEN and CDR2 as SYDVKM. After removal of 5 bases from V and 4 bases from J, the junction contained 9 bases not matched to a gene. The CDR3 is 16 residues long. CDR3 in DNA: TGTGCCAGCAGTCCCCGGGGTAGCGGGGGTTACAATGAGCAGTTCTTC. Translation gives CASSPRGSGGYNEQFF.

The chain is built from TRBV11-3 and TRBJ2-1; D may be TRBD1 (6 bases). V was pared by 2 bases and J by 7 bases, with 12 bases between. The CDR3 has 14 amino acids. CDR1 SGHNT and CDR2 YENEEA come from the germline V gene. In DNA, the CDR3 is TGTGCCAGCAGCTTATACAGCGGACAGAATGAGCAGTTCTTC. Its protein product is CASSLYSGQNEQFF.

For the CDR3, the DNA is TGTGCCAGCAGCCAAGATCCGGGTCAGGTCATGAACACTGAAGCTTTCTTT. Amino acids: CASSQDPGQVMNTEAFF. The genes are TRBV4-2 and TRBJ1-1, with D uncertain. Trimming removed 0 bases at V and 0 bases at J, with 14 bases between. Looked up from germline, CDR1 is LGHNA and CDR2 is YNFKEQ. This CDR3 spans 17 amino acids.